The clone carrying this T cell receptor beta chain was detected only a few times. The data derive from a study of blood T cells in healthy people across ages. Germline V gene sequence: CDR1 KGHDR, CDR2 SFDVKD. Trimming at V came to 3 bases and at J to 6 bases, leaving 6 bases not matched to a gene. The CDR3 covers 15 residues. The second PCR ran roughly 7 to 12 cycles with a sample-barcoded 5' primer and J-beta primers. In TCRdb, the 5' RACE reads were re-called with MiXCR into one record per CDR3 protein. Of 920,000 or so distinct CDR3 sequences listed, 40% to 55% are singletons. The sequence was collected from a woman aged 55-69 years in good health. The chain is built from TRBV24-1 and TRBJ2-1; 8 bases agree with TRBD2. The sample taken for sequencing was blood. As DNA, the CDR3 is TGTGCCACCAGTGATCCGGGACTAGGGGGCAATGAGCAGTTCTTC. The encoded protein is CATSDPGLGGNEQFF.